This TCR beta chain was found in a study of T cell repertoires in cytomegalovirus infection. About the research overall: Indicated by public TCR beta signatures were CMV infection and matching HLA type. Points from the study as a whole: Ex vivo responses were dominated by HLA-C-restricted CMV-specific TCR beta clonotypes. Carriers of CMV plus the relevant HLA were identified by cumulative public TCR beta family frequency.

Per the germline V gene, CDR1 is SQVTM and CDR2 is ANQGSEA. The CDR3 contains 12 residues. V was shortened by 6 bases and J by 1 base, with 9 bases between the two germline ends. About this clonotype: What it binds is not known.

TCRdb fed the reads into MiXCR, producing one record per CDR3 protein. The data contain about 140,000 distinct CDR3 sequences, about 6.5% of them singletons. The receptor was derived from a human donor in good health (CMV status not recorded). Some clones in this sample may be carry-over from other donors' samples. The sequenced material came from PBMCs. The chain is built from TRBV29-1 and TRBJ1-1; D unclear. CDR3 bases: TGCAGCGTAAAACGGGGGAACACTGAAGCTTTCTTT. Translation gives CSVKRGNTEAFF.